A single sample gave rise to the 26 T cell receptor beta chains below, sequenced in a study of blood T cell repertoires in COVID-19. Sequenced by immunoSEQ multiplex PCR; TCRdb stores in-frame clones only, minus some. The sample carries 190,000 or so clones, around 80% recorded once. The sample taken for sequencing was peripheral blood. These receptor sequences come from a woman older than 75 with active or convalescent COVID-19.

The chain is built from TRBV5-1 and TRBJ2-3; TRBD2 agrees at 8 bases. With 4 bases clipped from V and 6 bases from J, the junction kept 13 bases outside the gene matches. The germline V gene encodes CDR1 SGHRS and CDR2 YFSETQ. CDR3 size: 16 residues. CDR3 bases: TGCGCCAGCAGCCCTAACGGGCGGGGGGTGTCGGATACGCAGTATTTT. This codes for CASSPNGRGVSDTQYF.

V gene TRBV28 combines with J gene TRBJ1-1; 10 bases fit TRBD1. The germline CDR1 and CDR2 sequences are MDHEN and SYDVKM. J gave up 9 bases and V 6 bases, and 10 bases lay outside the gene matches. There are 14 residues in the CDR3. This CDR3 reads CASSSTGGIIQAFF. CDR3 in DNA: TGTGCCAGCAGCTCGACAGGGGGCATCATCCAAGCTTTCTTT.

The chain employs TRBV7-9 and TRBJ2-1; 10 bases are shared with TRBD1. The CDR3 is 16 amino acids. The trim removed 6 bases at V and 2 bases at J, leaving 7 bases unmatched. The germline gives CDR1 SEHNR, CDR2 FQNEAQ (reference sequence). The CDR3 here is CASRARGTGAYNEQFF. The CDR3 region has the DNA TGTGCCAGCAGGGCCAGGGGGACAGGGGCCTACAATGAGCAGTTCTTC.

CDR3 sequence: CASSPGTGNYEQYF. The DNA of the CDR3 is TGTGCCAGCAGTCCCGGGACAGGCAACTACGAGCAGTACTTC. This chain links TRBV14 with TRBJ2-7; the match to TRBD1 covers 8 bases. The CDR3 consists of 14 residues. The V gene end was trimmed by 6 bases and the J gene end by 3 bases; junction bases not matched to a gene: 7. Germline CDR1 and CDR2: SGHDN and FVKESK.

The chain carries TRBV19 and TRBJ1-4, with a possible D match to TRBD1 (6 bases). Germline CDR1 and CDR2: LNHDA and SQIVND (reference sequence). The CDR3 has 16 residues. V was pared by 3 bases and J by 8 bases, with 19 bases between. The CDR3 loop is CASSMKTGRVQEKLFF. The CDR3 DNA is TGTGCCAGTAGTATGAAAACAGGGAGGGTACAAGAAAAACTGTTTTTT. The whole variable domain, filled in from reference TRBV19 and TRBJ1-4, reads DGGITQSPKYLFRKEGQNVTLSCEQNLNHDAMYWYRQDPGQGLRLIYYSQIVNDFQKGDIAEGYSVSREKKESFPLTVTSAQKNPTAFYLCASSMKTGRVQEKLFFGSGTQLSVL.

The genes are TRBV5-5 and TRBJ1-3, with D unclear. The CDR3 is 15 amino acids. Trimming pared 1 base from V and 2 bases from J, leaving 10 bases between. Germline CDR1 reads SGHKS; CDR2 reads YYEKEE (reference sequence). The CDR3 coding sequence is TGTGCCAGCAGCTTGTGGCCATCGACTGGAAACACCATATATTTT. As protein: CASSLWPSTGNTIYF.

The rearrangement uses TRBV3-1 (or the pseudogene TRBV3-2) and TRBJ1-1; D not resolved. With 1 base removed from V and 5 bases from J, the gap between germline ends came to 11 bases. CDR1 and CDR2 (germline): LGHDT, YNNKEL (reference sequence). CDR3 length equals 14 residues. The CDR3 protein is CASSQGGGRTEAFF. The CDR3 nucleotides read TGTGCCAGCAGCCAAGGGGGAGGGAGGACTGAAGCTTTCTTT.

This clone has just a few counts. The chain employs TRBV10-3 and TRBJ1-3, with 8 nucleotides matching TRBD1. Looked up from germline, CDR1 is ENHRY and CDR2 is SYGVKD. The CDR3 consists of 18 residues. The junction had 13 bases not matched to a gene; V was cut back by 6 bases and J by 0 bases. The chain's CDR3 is CAIRAGQGDDLSGNTIYF. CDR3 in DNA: TGTGCCATCAGAGCCGGACAGGGTGACGACCTCTCTGGAAACACCATATATTTT.

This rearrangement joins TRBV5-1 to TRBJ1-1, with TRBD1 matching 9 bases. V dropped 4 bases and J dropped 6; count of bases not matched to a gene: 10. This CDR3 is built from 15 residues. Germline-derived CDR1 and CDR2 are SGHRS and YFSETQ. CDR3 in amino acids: CASSDRDRVSPEAFF. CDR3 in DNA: TGCGCCAGCAGCGACCGGGACAGGGTATCGCCTGAAGCTTTCTTT.

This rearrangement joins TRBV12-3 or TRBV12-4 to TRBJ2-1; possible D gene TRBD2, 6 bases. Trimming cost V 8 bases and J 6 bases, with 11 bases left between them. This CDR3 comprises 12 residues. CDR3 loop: CASARGPNEQFF. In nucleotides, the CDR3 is TGTGCCAGCGCGCGGGGACCCAATGAGCAGTTCTTC.

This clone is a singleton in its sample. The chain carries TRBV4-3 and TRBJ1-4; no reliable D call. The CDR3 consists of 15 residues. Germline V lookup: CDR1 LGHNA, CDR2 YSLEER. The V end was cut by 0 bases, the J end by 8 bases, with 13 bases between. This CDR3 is CASSQDERFGEKLFF. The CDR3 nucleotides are TGCGCCAGCAGCCAAGACGAAAGGTTCGGGGAAAAACTGTTTTTT.

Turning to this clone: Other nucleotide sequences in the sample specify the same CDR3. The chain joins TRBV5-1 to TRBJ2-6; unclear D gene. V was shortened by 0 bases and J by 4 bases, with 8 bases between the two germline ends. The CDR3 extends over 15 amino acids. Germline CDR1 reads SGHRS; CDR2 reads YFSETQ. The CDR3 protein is CASSLDSSGANVLTF. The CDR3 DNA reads TGCGCCAGCAGCTTGGACTCCTCGGGGGCCAACGTCCTGACTTTC. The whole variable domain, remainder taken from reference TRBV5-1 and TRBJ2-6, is KAGVTQTPRYLIKTRGQQVTLSCSPISGHRSVSWYQQTPGQGLQFLFEYFSETQRNKGNFPGRFSGRQFSNSRSEMNVSTLELGDSALYLCASSLDSSGANVLTFGAGSRLTVL.

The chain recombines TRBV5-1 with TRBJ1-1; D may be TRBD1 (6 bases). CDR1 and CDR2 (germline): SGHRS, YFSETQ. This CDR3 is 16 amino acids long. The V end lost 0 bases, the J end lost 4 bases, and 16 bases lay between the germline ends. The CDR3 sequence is CASSLAPGAWVTEAFF. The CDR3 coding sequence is TGCGCCAGCAGCTTGGCACCAGGGGCTTGGGTCACTGAAGCTTTCTTT.

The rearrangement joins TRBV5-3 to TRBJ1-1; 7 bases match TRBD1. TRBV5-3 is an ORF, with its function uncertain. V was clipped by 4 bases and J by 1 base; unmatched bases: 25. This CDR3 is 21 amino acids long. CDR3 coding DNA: TGTGCCAGAAGCCCCAACCGGCCCAACCCGGAGGGGAGACAGGGGAACACTGAAGCTTTCTTT. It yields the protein CARSPNRPNPEGRQGNTEAFF.

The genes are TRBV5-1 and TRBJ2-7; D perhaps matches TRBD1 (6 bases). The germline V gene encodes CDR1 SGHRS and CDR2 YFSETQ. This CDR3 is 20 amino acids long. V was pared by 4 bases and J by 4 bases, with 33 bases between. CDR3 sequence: CASSLTTPMDLDRLAYEQYF. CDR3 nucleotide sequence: TGCGCCAGCAGCCTAACCACTCCTATGGACCTAGACAGGCTGGCTTACGAGCAGTACTTC. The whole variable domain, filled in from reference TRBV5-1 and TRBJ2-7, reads KAGVTQTPRYLIKTRGQQVTLSCSPISGHRSVSWYQQTPGQGLQFLFEYFSETQRNKGNFPGRFSGRQFSNSRSEMNVSTLELGDSALYLCASSLTTPMDLDRLAYEQYFGPGTRLTVT.

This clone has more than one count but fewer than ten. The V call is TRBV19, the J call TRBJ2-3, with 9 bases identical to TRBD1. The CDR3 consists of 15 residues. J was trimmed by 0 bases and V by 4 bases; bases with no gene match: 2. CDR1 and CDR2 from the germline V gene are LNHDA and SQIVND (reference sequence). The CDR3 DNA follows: TGTGCCAGTAGTACGACAGGGGGTAGCACAGATACGCAGTATTTT. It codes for CASSTTGGSTDTQYF.

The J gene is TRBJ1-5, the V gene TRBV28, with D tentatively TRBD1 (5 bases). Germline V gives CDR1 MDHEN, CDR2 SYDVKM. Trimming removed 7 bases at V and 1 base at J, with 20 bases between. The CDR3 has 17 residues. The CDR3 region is CASIMPGVGASNQPQHF. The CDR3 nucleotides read TGTGCCAGCATCATGCCGGGGGTTGGGGCCAGCAATCAGCCCCAGCATTTT.

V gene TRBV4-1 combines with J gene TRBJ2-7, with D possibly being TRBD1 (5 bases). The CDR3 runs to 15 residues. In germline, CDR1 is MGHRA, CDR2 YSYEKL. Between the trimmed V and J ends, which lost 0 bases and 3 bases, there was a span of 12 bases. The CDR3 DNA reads TGCGCCAGCAGCCAAGATGCGGCAGGGAACTACGAGCAGTACTTC. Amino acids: CASSQDAAGNYEQYF.

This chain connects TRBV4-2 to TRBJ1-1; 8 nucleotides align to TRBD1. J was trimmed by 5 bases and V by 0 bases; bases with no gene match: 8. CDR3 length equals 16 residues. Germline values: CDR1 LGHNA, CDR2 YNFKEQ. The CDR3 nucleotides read TGTGCCAGCAGCCAAGATCGAGGGACAGGCCGGACTGAAGCTTTCTTT. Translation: CASSQDRGTGRTEAFF.

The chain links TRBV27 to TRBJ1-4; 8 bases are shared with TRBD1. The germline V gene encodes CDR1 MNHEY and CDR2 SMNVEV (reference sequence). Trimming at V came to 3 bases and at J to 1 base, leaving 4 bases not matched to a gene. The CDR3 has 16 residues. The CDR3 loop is CASSFRTGLTNEKLFF. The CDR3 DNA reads TGTGCCAGCAGTTTCAGGACAGGGCTAACTAATGAAAAACTGTTTTTT.

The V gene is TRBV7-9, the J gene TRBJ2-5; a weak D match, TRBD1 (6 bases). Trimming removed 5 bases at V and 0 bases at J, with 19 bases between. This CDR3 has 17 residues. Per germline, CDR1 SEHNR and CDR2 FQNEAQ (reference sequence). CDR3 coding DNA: TGTGCCAGCAGCACTCTCTCGGGTGGGGGCAACCAAGAGACCCAGTACTTC. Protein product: CASSTLSGGGNQETQYF.

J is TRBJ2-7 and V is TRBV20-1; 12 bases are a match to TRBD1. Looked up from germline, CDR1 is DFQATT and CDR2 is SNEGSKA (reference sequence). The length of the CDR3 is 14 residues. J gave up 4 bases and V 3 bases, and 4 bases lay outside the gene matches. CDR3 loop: CSASGGQGAYEQYF. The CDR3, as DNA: TGCAGTGCTAGTGGGGGACAGGGGGCGTACGAGCAGTACTTC.

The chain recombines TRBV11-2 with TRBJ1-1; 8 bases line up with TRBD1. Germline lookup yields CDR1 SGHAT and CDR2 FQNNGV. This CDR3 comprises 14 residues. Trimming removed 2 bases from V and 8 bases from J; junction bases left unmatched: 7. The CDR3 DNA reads TGTGCCAGCAGCTTATCCAGGACAGGGCCCGAAGCTTTCTTT. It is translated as CASSLSRTGPEAFF. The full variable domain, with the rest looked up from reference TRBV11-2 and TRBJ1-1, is EAGVAQSPRYKIIEKRQSVAFWCNPISGHATLYWYQQILGQGPKLLIQFQNNGVVDDSQLPKDRFSAERLKGVDSTLKIQPAKLEDSAVYLCASSLSRTGPEAFFGQGTRLTVV.

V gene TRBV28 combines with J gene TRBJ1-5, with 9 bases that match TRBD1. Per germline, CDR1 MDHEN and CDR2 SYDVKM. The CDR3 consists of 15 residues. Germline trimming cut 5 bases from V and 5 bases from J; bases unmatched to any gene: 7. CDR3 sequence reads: CASSGGTGFHQPQHF. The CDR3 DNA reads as TGTGCCAGCAGTGGGGGGACAGGGTTTCATCAGCCCCAGCATTTT.

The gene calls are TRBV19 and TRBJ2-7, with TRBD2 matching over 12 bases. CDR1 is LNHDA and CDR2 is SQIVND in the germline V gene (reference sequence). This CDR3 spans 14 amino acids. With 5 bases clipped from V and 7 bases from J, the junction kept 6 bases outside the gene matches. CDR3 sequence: CASSLWTSGEEQYF. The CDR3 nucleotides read TGTGCCAGTAGTCTATGGACTAGCGGGGAAGAGCAGTACTTC.

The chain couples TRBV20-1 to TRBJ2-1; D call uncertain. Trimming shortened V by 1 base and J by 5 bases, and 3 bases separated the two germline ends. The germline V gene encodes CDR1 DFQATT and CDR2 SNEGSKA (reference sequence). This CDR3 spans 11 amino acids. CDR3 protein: CSARVNNEQFF. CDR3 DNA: TGCAGTGCTAGAGTTAACAATGAGCAGTTCTTC.